This entry lists 22 T cell receptor beta chains sequenced from one sample in a study of human T cells and chemical hapten exposure. Stated time point: patch test 1, 2 weeks after DPC sensitization. Treatment noted: therapeutic diphenylcyclopropenone sensitization with weekly scalp DPC. TCRdb reanalysed the RACE reads using MiXCR and keeps one entry per CDR3 protein. The sample contains roughly 190,000 distinct CDR3 sequences, about a fifth of which appear only once. Source: whole blood, taken in connection with sensitization to the hapten diphenylcyclopropenone (DPC). These TCRs come from a woman between 45 and 65 years old with alopecia areata. Some clones in this sample may be carry-over from other donors' samples.

The sample holds a few counts of this clonotype. This chain uses TRBV5-1 with TRBJ1-5, with a tentative D call TRBD1 (5 bases). The germline V and J ends were trimmed by 0 bases and 1 base, with 5 bases remaining between them. Looked up from germline, CDR1 is SGHRS and CDR2 is YFSETQ. The CDR3 runs 14 residues. CDR3 nucleotides: TGCGCCAGCAGCTTGGAGGGGAGCAATCAGCCCCAGCATTTT. The encoded protein is CASSLEGSNQPQHF.

The J gene is TRBJ1-1, the V gene TRBV5-8; 7 bases agree with TRBD1. CDR3 length: 14 residues. CDR1 SGHTS and CDR2 YDEGEE come from the germline V gene. The V gene end was trimmed by 1 base and the J gene end by 6 bases; junction bases not matched to a gene: 6. The CDR3 sequence is CASSLSGRGAEAFF. The CDR3, as DNA: TGTGCCAGCAGCTTGTCCGGCAGGGGGGCTGAAGCTTTCTTT.

The chain employs TRBV6-5 and TRBJ2-7; the D is unclear. V lost 2 bases to trimming and J lost 5 bases, with 4 bases between them. Germline V gene data show CDR1 as MNHEY and CDR2 as SVGAGI. The CDR3 loop spans 11 amino acids. In nucleotides, the CDR3 is TGTGCCAGCAGTTACGCTCACGAGCAGTACTTC. Protein sequence: CASSYAHEQYF.

This chain links TRBV6-1 with TRBJ1-1, with a tentative D call TRBD1 (5 bases). The CDR3 loop spans 17 amino acids. Trimming removed 8 bases at V and 0 bases at J, with 22 bases between. Germline CDR1 is MNHNS and CDR2 is SASEGT. CDR3 region: CASEGRFGEGLNTEAFF. The CDR3 coding sequence is TGTGCCAGCGAGGGTCGTTTCGGGGAGGGGCTGAACACTGAAGCTTTCTTT.

This clonotype has more than one count but fewer than ten. The rearrangement links TRBV12-3 or TRBV12-4 to TRBJ1-5, with D unclear. Between the trimmed V and J ends, which lost 5 bases and 3 bases, there was a span of 14 bases. This CDR3 has 15 amino acids. The CDR3 DNA sequence: TGTGCCAGCAGTGTAGGGTTGGGAAACAATCAGCCCCAGCATTTT. This codes for CASSVGLGNNQPQHF.

This clonotype was seen a handful of times. The chain links TRBV29-1 to TRBJ2-1; D gene unclear. CDR1 and CDR2 from the germline V gene are SQVTM and ANQGSEA. The CDR3 has 14 residues. V was clipped by 4 bases and J by 7 bases, with 17 bases between them. CDR3 amino acids: CSVVARHRSNEQFF. Here the CDR3 DNA reads TGCAGCGTTGTGGCCAGGCACCGTTCGAATGAGCAGTTCTTC.

J is TRBJ1-1 and V is TRBV29-1; D ambiguous. This CDR3 is built from 12 residues. Germline V gene lookup returns CDR1 SQVTM and CDR2 ANQGSEA. V lost 7 bases and J lost 3, with 12 bases in between. DNA for the CDR3: TGCAGCGCCCGTCCCTCAGACACTGAAGCTTTCTTT. It translates to CSARPSDTEAFF.

V usage is TRBV27 and J usage is TRBJ2-1; TRBD2 matches at 10 bases. The length of the CDR3 is 16 residues. Germline values: CDR1 MNHEY, CDR2 SMNVEV (reference sequence). V was clipped by 5 bases and J by 1 base; unmatched bases: 5. The CDR3 nucleotides read TGTGCCAGCAGTGTCTCGACTAGCGGGTCCTACAATGAGCAGTTCTTC. This sequence encodes CASSVSTSGSYNEQFF.

This clonotype was detected a few times. V is TRBV2 and J is TRBJ1-2; the D gene is possibly TRBD1 (5 bases). This CDR3 region has 13 residues. V was pared by 7 bases and J by 3 bases, with 12 bases between. From germline, CDR1 is SNHLY and CDR2 FYNNEI. The CDR3 DNA sequence: TGTGCCAGCACCGAGGACACCTACTATGGCTACACCTTC. It codes for CASTEDTYYGYTF.

As DNA, the CDR3 is TGTGCCAGCAGTTGGGCCCCTAGCACAGATACGCAGTATTTT. Encoded protein: CASSWAPSTDTQYF. J is TRBJ2-3 and V is TRBV27, with D unclear. V was cut by 4 bases and J by 0 bases, with 8 bases left in between. The CDR3 runs to 14 residues. Germline V lookup: CDR1 MNHEY, CDR2 SMNVEV (reference sequence).

This clonotype was observed a handful of times. The chain carries TRBV20-1 and TRBJ1-6; maybe TRBD1 (5 bases). Trimming stripped 3 bases from V and 5 bases from J, with 11 bases between. This CDR3 contains 14 residues. Germline CDR1 is DFQATT and CDR2 is SNEGSKA (reference sequence). This chain's CDR3 is CSASSDTHNSPLHF. The DNA for the CDR3 is TGCAGTGCTAGCTCGGACACCCATAATTCACCCCTCCACTTT.

The chain employs TRBV4-2 and TRBJ2-1; perhaps TRBD2 as D (5 bases). Trimming shortened V by 0 bases and J by 5 bases, and 11 bases separated the two germline ends. CDR1 and CDR2 (germline): LGHNA, YNFKEQ. The CDR3 is 15 amino acids. CDR3 residues: CASSQEGGLHNEQFF. The DNA for the CDR3 is TGTGCCAGCAGCCAAGAGGGCGGGCTTCACAATGAGCAGTTCTTC.

This clonotype was recorded many times. The chain is built from TRBV2 and TRBJ1-5; D not certain. CDR1 and CDR2 from the germline V gene are SNHLY and FYNNEI. Trimming left V 4 bases short and J 0 bases short, with 10 bases between. The CDR3 sequence is 15 residues long. The DNA for the CDR3 is TGTGCCAGCAGTGCCGCAGGCAATAGCAATCAGCCCCAGCATTTT. It encodes CASSAAGNSNQPQHF.

This clonotype was counted between two and nine times. This sequence joins TRBV20-1 and TRBJ2-5; 10 nucleotides line up with TRBD1. V lost 4 bases and J lost 2; bases outside the gene matches: 4. The germline gives CDR1 DFQATT, CDR2 SNEGSKA (reference sequence). The CDR3 covers 14 residues. This CDR3 reads CSANPGQGQETQYF. DNA for the CDR3: TGCAGTGCTAACCCGGGACAGGGGCAAGAGACCCAGTACTTC.

The chain combines TRBV15 with TRBJ1-1; 7 positions agree with TRBD1. Germline trimming cut 2 bases from V and 5 bases from J; bases unmatched to any gene: 14. This CDR3 is 17 amino acids long. CDR1 is LNHNV and CDR2 is YYDKDF in the germline V gene (reference sequence). CDR3 sequence (DNA): TGTGCCACCAGCAGAAATCGGATAGGGGGCGGAAGGACTGAAGCTTTCTTT. Amino acids: CATSRNRIGGGRTEAFF.

Notes on this clonotype: A read error may be the cause here, since a much bigger clone is one base away. The V call is TRBV28, the J call TRBJ2-1; D is unresolved. Germline V lookup: CDR1 MDHEN, CDR2 SYDVKM. The CDR3 extends over 12 amino acids. V dropped 6 bases and J dropped 8 bases, with 11 bases sitting between them. CDR3 loop: CASSTWFDEQFF. Here the CDR3 DNA reads TGTGCCAGCAGCACTTGGTTTGATGAGCAGTTCTTC.

Here the CDR3 DNA reads TGCGCCAGCAGCGAGGGACTAGCGGGACCAGGGGAGACCCAGTACTTC. It is translated as CASSEGLAGPGETQYF. The V call is TRBV5-1, the J call TRBJ2-5; 13 nucleotides line up with TRBD2. J lost 5 bases, V lost 4 bases, and 8 bases had no gene match. The CDR3 sequence is 16 residues long. Germline CDR1 is SGHRS and CDR2 is YFSETQ.

A few counts support this clonotype. The chain uses TRBV5-1 and TRBJ2-1; D unclear. From germline, CDR1 is SGHRS and CDR2 YFSETQ. V gave up 2 bases and J gave up 9 bases, with 21 bases separating them. This CDR3 region has 16 residues. The CDR3 nucleotides read TGCGCCAGCAGCTTAACCGTTAGTAAGGGCGCGGTTGAGCAGTTCTTC. This encodes CASSLTVSKGAVEQFF.

This clonotype was counted between two and nine times. V usage is TRBV30 and J usage is TRBJ1-1; D perhaps matches TRBD1 (6 bases). The V end was cut by 4 bases, the J end by 4 bases, with 16 bases between. The germline CDR1 and CDR2 sequences are GTSNPN and SVGIG (reference sequence). The length of the CDR3 is 14 residues. The DNA for the CDR3 is TGTGCCTGGACTTTTAACAGGGATAGCACTGAAGCTTTCTTT. Translated: CAWTFNRDSTEAFF.

CDR3 in amino acids: CASSQGPGRNYGYTF. The CDR3 DNA follows: TGCGCCAGCAGCCAAGGCCCCGGACGTAACTATGGCTACACCTTC. This rearrangement joins TRBV4-1 to TRBJ1-2; D is uncertain. CDR3 length: 15 residues. The germline gives CDR1 MGHRA, CDR2 YSYEKL. The V and J ends lost 1 base and 1 base respectively, with 10 bases between them.

This clonotype was detected ten times or more. The chain has TRBV6-1 and TRBJ1-5; D uncertain. This CDR3 has 11 amino acids. The germline V and J ends were trimmed by 8 bases and 7 bases, with 9 bases remaining between them. Per germline, CDR1 MNHNS and CDR2 SASEGT. Here the CDR3 DNA reads TGTGCCAGCGGTGGCGGGCAGCCCCAGCATTTT. Residues: CASGGGQPQHF.

The chain employs TRBV7-2 and TRBJ2-1; tentatively, D is TRBD2 (6 bases). Germline-derived CDR1 and CDR2 are SGHTA and FQGNSA. V was pared by 1 base and J by 2 bases, with 12 bases between. This CDR3 has 16 amino acids. The CDR3 is CASSLGLSGTYNEQFF. In nucleotides, the CDR3 is TGTGCCAGCAGCTTAGGTCTTAGCGGCACCTACAATGAGCAGTTCTTC.